Described below is a single TCR beta chain sequence and its context. The CDR3 has 17 amino acids. Germline V gives CDR1 SGHVT, CDR2 SQSDAQ. With V trimmed by 5 bases and J by 0 bases, 10 bases remained unmatched. Molecular barcoding with unique molecular identifiers was used for the TCRbeta library. One entry per CDR3 protein results from TCRdb running MiXCR on the PCR reads. The sample lists a few hundred thousand distinct CDR3 sequences, about 17% seen once, with over 3% in the top ten. The sample belongs to a study of T-cell reconstitution after alpha-beta-depleted transplantation in children. The chain carries TRBV7-4 and TRBJ2-7, with 10 bases matching TRBD1. Material: PBMCs from the stem cell graft donor, obtained from the stem cell graft. The sequence derives from a human donor who donated a stem cell graft to a child with acute lymphoblastic leukemia. The chain's CDR3 is CASSEQPGQGCSYEQYF. The CDR3 nucleotides are TGTGCCAGCAGCGAACAGCCGGGACAGGGGTGCTCCTACGAGCAGTACTTC.